These 23 T cell receptor beta chains originate from one sample sequenced in a study of blood T cells in healthy people across ages. Primed by a sample-barcoded 5' primer and a J-beta primer mix, a second PCR proceeded for 7 to 11 cycles. TCRdb used MiXCR to reprocess the 5' RACE reads, holding one entry per CDR3 protein. The profile shows about 1 million distinct CDR3 sequences, 45% of them singletons. The specimen was blood. The receptors here all came from a woman aged 55-69 years in good health.

This clonotype turned up a few times. The chain links TRBV6-2 or TRBV6-3 to TRBJ2-7; 7 nucleotides agree with TRBD1. The CDR3 totals 13 residues. The V and J ends lost 7 bases and 2 bases, in that order; junction bases with no gene match: 5. The germline CDR1 and CDR2 sequences are MNHEY and SVGEGT. Here the CDR3 reads CASTTGWAYEQYF. The DNA of the CDR3 is TGTGCCAGCACGACAGGGTGGGCCTACGAGCAGTACTTC.

Comments on this clonotype: This clone may be a read error of a much larger clone one base away. The rearrangement uses TRBV4-1 and TRBJ1-1; unclear D gene. The CDR3 totals 15 residues. The germline gives CDR1 MGHRA, CDR2 YSYEKL. The CDR3 region is CASSQDERVWSEVFF. The CDR3 DNA follows: TGCGCCAGCAGCCAAGATGAGAGGGTATGGTCTGAAGTTTTCTTT.

The chain is built from TRBV6-2 or TRBV6-3 and TRBJ2-1, with TRBD2 identical over 13 bases. V trimming: 2 bases; J trimming: 8 bases; junction bases outside the gene matches: 3. The CDR3 spans 15 residues. CDR1 and CDR2 (germline): MNHEY, SVGEGT. The CDR3 DNA sequence: TGTGCCAGCAGTTACACTAGCGGGAGGGGTGATGAGCAGTTCTTC. Translation: CASSYTSGRGDEQFF.

The chain employs TRBV24-1 and TRBJ2-2, with 12 bases fitting TRBD1. The CDR3 spans 17 residues. Germline CDR1 and CDR2: KGHDR and SFDVKD. The trim removed 0 bases at V and 5 bases at J, leaving 3 bases unmatched. The CDR3 sequence: CATSDLRDRGRTGELFF. As DNA, the CDR3 is TGTGCCACCAGTGATTTGCGGGACAGGGGGCGGACCGGGGAGCTGTTTTTT.

This clonotype was seen more than once but under ten times. The chain couples TRBV5-1 to TRBJ2-7, with 9 positions matching TRBD1. V lost 3 bases to trimming and J lost 4 bases; unmatched junction nucleotides: 11. The length of the CDR3 is 16 residues. CDR1 is SGHRS, CDR2 YFSETQ, per germline. CDR3 sequence reads: CASSSPGTGSSYEQYF. The DNA for the CDR3 is TGCGCCAGCAGCTCTCCCGGGACAGGGAGCTCATACGAGCAGTACTTC.

The DNA for the CDR3 is TGTGCCAGCAGCCTTTGTCCTAAGGAGTGGACTCTGTGTGAAGGCAATGAGCAGTTCTTC. Translating gives CASSLCPKEWTLCEGNEQFF. The chain is built from TRBV7-2 and TRBJ2-1; D perhaps matches TRBD2 (5 bases). In germline, CDR1 is SGHTA, CDR2 FQGNSA. V was clipped by 5 bases and J by 6 bases, with 32 bases between them. This CDR3 is 20 amino acids long.

This clonotype was found a few times. This sequence joins TRBV29-1 and TRBJ2-1, with TRBD2 matching 13 bases. The V gene's germline CDR1 is SQVTM and CDR2 ANQGSEA. V lost 7 bases and J lost 10; bases outside the gene matches: 13. This CDR3 contains 15 residues. The DNA for the CDR3 is TGCAGCGGCCGGGTAGCGGGACTAGCGGGACGGGAGCAGTTCTTC. This gives the protein CSGRVAGLAGREQFF.

Here the CDR3 DNA reads TGTGCCACCAGCAGGACCTCTCCAGATACGCAGTATTTT. Its protein product is CATSRTSPDTQYF. The chain is built from TRBV15 and TRBJ2-3; D not resolved. The CDR3 extends over 13 amino acids. In germline, CDR1 is LNHNV, CDR2 YYDKDF (reference sequence). The V and J ends lost 3 bases and 4 bases respectively, with 8 bases between them.

This chain uses TRBV5-1 with TRBJ2-1; tentatively, D is TRBD1 (6 bases). The closer fit of TRBJ2-7 to the DNA end suggests the J call may be wrong. The CDR3 extends over 15 amino acids. The germline gives CDR1 SGHRS, CDR2 YFSETQ. The CDR3 coding sequence is TGCGCCAGCAGCTTGGGGGACACGACCTACAATGAGCAGTACTTC. As protein: CASSLGDTTYNEQYF.

The chain is built from TRBV5-1 and TRBJ2-3; D may be TRBD2 (6 bases). Germline loops: CDR1 SGHRS, CDR2 YFSETQ. Trimming pared 3 bases from V and 1 base from J, leaving 12 bases between. The CDR3 length is 15 residues. The CDR3 spells CASSSGLQRTDTQYF. CDR3 nucleotides: TGCGCCAGCAGCTCGGGACTTCAACGCACAGATACGCAGTATTTT.

The CDR3 loop is CASSQDGAGMRNEQFF. The CDR3, as DNA: TGTGCCAGCAGCCAAGATGGGGCGGGAATGCGCAATGAGCAGTTCTTC. The chain has TRBV14 and TRBJ2-1, with D possibly being TRBD2 (6 bases). Germline V gene data show CDR1 as SGHDN and CDR2 as FVKESK. Deletions cut 0 bases from V and 6 bases from J, with 15 bases between. The CDR3 runs to 16 residues.

This clonotype has just a few counts. This chain joins TRBV7-6 and TRBJ2-7; TRBD2 agrees at 9 bases. V trimming: 5 bases; J trimming: 2 bases; junction bases outside the gene matches: 10. The CDR3 is 16 residues long. Germline V gene sequence: CDR1 SGHVS, CDR2 FNYEAQ. CDR3 nucleotide sequence: TGTGCCAGCAGCCCCACCGTGGTAGCGGGGGCCTACGAGCAGTACTTC. The encoded protein is CASSPTVVAGAYEQYF. The complete variable domain, with remaining parts taken from reference TRBV7-6 and TRBJ2-7, reads GAGVSQSPRYKVTKRGQDVALRCDPISGHVSLYWYRQALGQGPEFLTYFNYEAQQDKSGLPNDRFSAERPEGSISTLTIQRTEQRDSAMYRCASSPTVVAGAYEQYFGPGTRLTVT.

A few counts support this clonotype. The V gene is TRBV11-2, the J gene TRBJ2-4; TRBD2 aligns across 11 bases. The V and J ends lost 4 bases and 1 base, in that order; junction bases with no gene match: 18. Germline loops: CDR1 SGHAT, CDR2 FQNNGV. The CDR3 has 21 amino acids. This CDR3 is CASSSYRLAGILDVAKNIQYF. The CDR3 nucleotides read TGTGCCAGCAGCTCCTACAGACTAGCGGGAATCTTGGATGTGGCCAAAAACATTCAGTACTTC.

In regard to this clonotype: A clone one base away is much larger, so this may be a read error. The chain carries TRBV29-1 and TRBJ2-5, with D tentatively TRBD2 (5 bases). The J call may be wrong; the DNA end is better matched by TRBJ2-1. Germline CDR1 and CDR2: SQVTM and ANQGSEA. The CDR3 has 12 residues. This chain's CDR3 is CSATREQETQFF. The CDR3, as DNA: TGCAGCGCCACTAGGGAACAAGAGACCCAGTTCTTC.

The rearrangement uses TRBV29-1 and TRBJ1-1, with 8 bases lining up with TRBD1. CDR1 and CDR2 from the germline V gene are SQVTM and ANQGSEA. After removal of 6 bases from V and 5 bases from J, the junction contained 14 bases not matched to a gene. This CDR3 comprises 15 residues. The CDR3 DNA is TGCAGCGTGACCGGGACAGGCAATAAAGGGACTGAAGCTTTCTTT. Encoded protein: CSVTGTGNKGTEAFF.

The V gene is TRBV5-6, the J gene TRBJ2-1; TRBD2 matches at 8 bases. The CDR3 is 14 residues long. V lost 3 bases and J lost 8; bases outside the gene matches: 7. In germline, CDR1 is SGHDT, CDR2 YYEEEE. Here the CDR3 DNA reads TGTGCCAGCAGCTACGCAGCGGGAGTATATGAGCAGTTCTTC. Encoded protein: CASSYAAGVYEQFF.

The rearrangement links TRBV9 to TRBJ2-5, with D unclear. The assigned J gene may be wrong: the sequence end matches TRBJ2-7 better. The CDR3 is made up of 13 amino acids. Germline CDR1 and CDR2: SGDLS and YYNGEE. CDR3 nucleotides: TGTGCCAGCAGCGGAGAGCCTGGAAACGAGCAGTACTTC. It translates to CASSGEPGNEQYF.

In its sample, this clonotype was seen many times. This rearrangement joins TRBV29-1 to TRBJ1-1; 7 nucleotides match TRBD1. Trimming cost V 1 base and J 2 bases; bases outside gene matches: 1. CDR1 SQVTM and CDR2 ANQGSEA come from the germline V gene. This CDR3 is built from 13 residues. Here the CDR3 DNA reads TGCAGCGTTGAAGGACAGGGCAACACTGAAGCTTTCTTT. Translating gives CSVEGQGNTEAFF.

As for this clonotype: Mismatch with germline at one junction end may stem from a read error. The J gene is TRBJ2-7, the V gene TRBV4-1, with 13 bases aligning to TRBD2. The CDR3 contains 17 residues. CDR1 and CDR2 (germline): MGHRA, YSYEKL. The CDR3, as DNA: TGCGCCAGCAGCCAAGGGACTAGCGGGAGTAGCCTCTACGGGCAGTACTTC. Its protein product is CASSQGTSGSSLYGQYF.

The rearrangement links TRBV29-1 to TRBJ2-1, with D tentatively TRBD1 or TRBD2 (5 bases each). V dropped 4 bases and J dropped 6 bases, with 16 bases sitting between them. The CDR3 is 14 amino acids. Germline V gene data show CDR1 as SQVTM and CDR2 as ANQGSEA. The CDR3 sequence: CSVVTGLLPNEQFF. Here the CDR3 DNA reads TGCAGCGTTGTAACAGGACTTTTACCCAATGAGCAGTTCTTC.

This chain connects TRBV7-9 to TRBJ1-2; D gene uncertain. The V gene's germline CDR1 is SEHNR and CDR2 FQNEAQ (reference sequence). The CDR3 is made up of 12 amino acids. V lost 3 bases to trimming and J lost 7 bases, with 9 bases between them. CDR3 in amino acids: CASSFGSGGYTF. CDR3 in DNA: TGTGCCAGCAGCTTCGGATCGGGTGGCTACACCTTC. The whole variable domain, remainder taken from reference TRBV7-9 and TRBJ1-2, is DTGVSQNPRHKITKRGQNVTFRCDPISEHNRLYWYRQTLGQGPEFLTYFQNEAQLEKSRLLSDRFSAERPKGSFSTLEIQRTEQGDSAMYLCASSFGSGGYTFGSGTRLTVV.

This clonotype was recorded a few times. V is TRBV7-9 and J is TRBJ2-1; D is unresolved. CDR3 length: 16 amino acids. Trimming pared 2 bases from V and 0 bases from J, leaving 11 bases between. The germline V gene encodes CDR1 SEHNR and CDR2 FQNEAQ (reference sequence). The CDR3 here is CASSLRATNSYNEQFF. CDR3 sequence (DNA): TGTGCCAGCAGCTTACGGGCTACCAACTCCTACAATGAGCAGTTCTTC.

This clonotype came up many times. The chain employs TRBV15 and TRBJ2-7, with a tentative D call TRBD1 (5 bases). Trimming stripped 0 bases from V and 3 bases from J, with 12 bases between. Looked up from germline, CDR1 is LNHNV and CDR2 is YYDKDF (reference sequence). CDR3 length: 15 amino acids. CDR3 nucleotides: TGTGCCACCAGCAGAGATACCGTCAGGGACTACGAGCAGTACTTC. Amino acids: CATSRDTVRDYEQYF.